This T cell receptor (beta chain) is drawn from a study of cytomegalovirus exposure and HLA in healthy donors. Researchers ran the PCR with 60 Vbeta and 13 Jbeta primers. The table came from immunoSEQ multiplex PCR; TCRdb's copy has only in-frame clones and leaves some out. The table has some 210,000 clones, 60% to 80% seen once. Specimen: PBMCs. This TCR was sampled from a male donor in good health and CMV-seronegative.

CDR3 sequence: CASSPPSGDSYNEQFF. CDR3 bases: TGCGCCAGCAGCCCACCTAGCGGGGACTCCTACAATGAGCAGTTCTTC. The chain carries TRBV4-1 and TRBJ2-1; TRBD2 matches 9 bases. This CDR3 is 16 amino acids long. Losses at the gene ends were 4 bases for V and 0 bases for J; bases not matched to a gene: 4. Germline CDR1 reads MGHRA; CDR2 reads YSYEKL.